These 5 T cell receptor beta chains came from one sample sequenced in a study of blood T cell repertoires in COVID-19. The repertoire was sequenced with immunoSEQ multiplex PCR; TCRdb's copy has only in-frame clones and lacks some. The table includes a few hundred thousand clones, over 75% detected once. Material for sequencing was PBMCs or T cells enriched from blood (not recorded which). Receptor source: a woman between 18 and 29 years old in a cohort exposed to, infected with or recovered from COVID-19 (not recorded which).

The CDR3 DNA follows: TGTGCCAGCAGCTTATTTCTATCGGTTCCCTCTGGAAACACCATATATTTT. Its translation: CASSLFLSVPSGNTIYF. The genes are TRBV7-9 and TRBJ1-3; unclear D gene. Germline V gene data show CDR1 as SEHNR and CDR2 as FQNEAQ (reference sequence). V lost 2 bases, J lost 0 bases, and 14 bases lay in between. This CDR3 spans 17 amino acids.

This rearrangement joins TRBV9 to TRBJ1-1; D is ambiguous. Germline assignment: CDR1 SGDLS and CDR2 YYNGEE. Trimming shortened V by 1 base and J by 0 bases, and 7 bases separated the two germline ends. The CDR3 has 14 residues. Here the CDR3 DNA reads TGTGCCAGCAGCGTAAACAGAATGAACACTGAAGCTTTCTTT. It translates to CASSVNRMNTEAFF.

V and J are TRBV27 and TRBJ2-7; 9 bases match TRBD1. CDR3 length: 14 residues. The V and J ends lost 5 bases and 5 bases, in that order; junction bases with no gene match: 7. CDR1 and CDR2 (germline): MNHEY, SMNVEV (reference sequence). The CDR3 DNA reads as TGTGCCAGCAGTCCCCTACAGGGGGCTAACGAGCAGTACTTC. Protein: CASSPLQGANEQYF.

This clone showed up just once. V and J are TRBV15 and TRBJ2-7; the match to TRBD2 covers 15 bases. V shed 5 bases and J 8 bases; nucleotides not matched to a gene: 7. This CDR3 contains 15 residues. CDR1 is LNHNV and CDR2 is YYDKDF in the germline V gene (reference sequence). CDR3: CATSRVGTSGRKQYF. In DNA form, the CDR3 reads TGTGCCACCAGCCGAGTCGGGACTAGCGGGAGGAAGCAGTACTTC.

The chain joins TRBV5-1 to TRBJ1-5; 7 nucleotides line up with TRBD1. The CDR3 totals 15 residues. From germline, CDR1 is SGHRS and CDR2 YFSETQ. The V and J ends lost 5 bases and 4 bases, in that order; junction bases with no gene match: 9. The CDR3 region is CASSLTGAPNQPQHF. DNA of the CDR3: TGCGCCAGCAGTCTTACAGGGGCTCCTAATCAGCCCCAGCATTTT.